This TCR beta chain was documented in a study of vaccination effects on CD4 cells after COVID-19 (dated by TCRdb to 2022 to 2024). Context from the whole study: Participants received two doses of either the BNT162b2 or the mRNA-1273 mRNA SARS-CoV-2 vaccine. SARS-CoV-2 spike-specific CD4+ TCR repertoires were compared before and after mRNA vaccination in COVID-19 convalescent patients and in infection-naive vaccine recipients. The full study included over 8 COVID-19 convalescent patients and a few SARS-CoV-2-naive healthy vaccine recipients. In the study, cultures from other donors were sequenced using the Oncomine TCR Beta short-read assay on an Illumina iSeq 100. Overall study outcomes, separate from this receptor: Marked clonal contraction was observed in both infection-induced and vaccine-induced clones at late post-vaccination timepoints, consistent with waning T cell responses. Among healthy vaccine recipients, nearly all vaccine-induced clones were SARS-CoV-2 mono-reactive, and only 1 of 255 was cross-reactive with common cold coronaviruses. The study was limited by a small number of convalescent patients and lacked early post-infection timepoints.

The ViraFEST assay stimulated PBMC with viral peptide pools and then used TCR sequencing to identify antigen-specific CD4+ T cell clonotypes by expansion. After less than 13 days of culture, CD4+ T cells were isolated with the EasySep CD4+ T cell isolation kit. Negative nucleocapsid antibody results before and after vaccination confirmed that the healthy vaccine recipients had no prior SARS-CoV-2 infection. Some 2.2 million PBMC per well were cultured in IMDM with 5% human AB serum, 10 IU/ml IL-2 and gentamicin, plus 10 ug/ml peptides. Half of the culture medium was replaced with fresh IL-2-containing medium on days 3 and 7. Unless otherwise noted, each peptide stimulation condition was cultured in triplicate wells. Using Ficoll-Paque Plus gradient centrifugation, PBMC were separated from whole blood and then either used fresh or cryopreserved at -140C. The overlapping peptide pools covered the spike proteins of SARS-CoV-2 and of the common cold coronaviruses HCoV-NL63, HCoV-OC43 and HCoV-229E. Genomic DNA was extracted from cultured CD4+ T cells with the QIAamp micro DNA kit.

A remark on this clone: Its antigen is unknown. Base qualities were left out, and no much larger clone turns up one base away.

Receptor amplification or capture employed the immunoSEQ multiplex PCR assay. DNA from the cultured, isolated CD4+ T cells was subjected to TCR beta CDR3 sequencing. As for the original processing: Non-productive TCR sequences were removed, reads were trimmed to the CDR3 region, and CDR3s of at least 7 amino acids were retained. The MANAFEST web app was used to identify antigen-specific clonotypes by comparing expansion in peptide wells with expansion in reference cultures. To be called positive, a clone needed expansion at FDR<0.05 compared with the reference and with all other wells, an odds ratio greater than 5, and a frequency greater than 0.1% in two replicate wells. A clonotype was called cross-reactive if it was significantly expanded both in SARS-CoV-2 spike wells and in at least one common cold coronavirus spike condition. Using the stringdist R package, CDR3 similarity was measured by Levenshtein distance, and unrooted trees were constructed with ape in R 3.6.1. TCRdb limited this immuneACCESS table to in-frame rearrangements with V and J called. A share of clones is missing; checked studies link under half to unresolved V genes, and the rest is unexplained. V, J and clone size are those of that table, while D and trimming were read from the DNA. This sample comprises 50,000 to 65,000 clones, 79% of them detected only once. The ten largest account for approximately 6% of the sample.

Relative to germline, V is 4 bases shorter and J is 7 bases shorter, with 23 bases between their ends. Reading the germline V gene gives CDR1 SGHRS and CDR2 YFSETQ. The CDR3 sequence holds 16 residues, the cysteine and phenylalanine included. The kept DNA is CDR3 alone, 48 bases in frame from the first base. The sample in question was CD4+ T cells from PBMCs cultured with HCoV-OC43 spike peptides, obtained before COVID-19 vaccination. Interpreted using the paper, the cell subset or site label stands for: HCoV-OC43 spike overlapping peptide pool stimulation. This TCR was sampled from a human donor who received a COVID-19 vaccine. The chain is encoded by TRBV5-1 joined to TRBJ1-2, with the D gene call left open. For the CDR3, the sequence is CASSPPQVGLKAGYTF. The sequenced DNA: TGCGCCAGCAGCCCACCCCAAGTAGGCCTTAAGGCTGGCTACACCTTC.